The 7 T cell receptor beta chains in this list originate from one sample, sequenced in a study of T cells expressing NK-cell markers. TCRdb reanalyzed the 5' RACE reads and collapses them to one entry per CDR3 protein, without DNA. This sample contains some 300,000 distinct CDR3 sequences. Sequences were obtained from blood T cells: a sorted CD56 or NKG2C T cell subset, CD4+ or CD8+ T cells, or bulk PBMC T cells (not recorded which). The receptors derive from a man between 18 and 35 years old in good health.

The rearrangement uses TRBV5-6 and TRBJ2-1; TCRdb gives TRBD1 as the D gene, but with no DNA this cannot be confirmed. The CDR3 has 14 residues. The germline CDR1 and CDR2 sequences are SGHDT and YYEEEE. CDR3 amino acids: CASTGQAIYNEQFF.

The chain uses TRBV6-2 or TRBV6-3 and TRBJ1-2; TCRdb proposes TRBD1, but this gene call is untestable without DNA. In germline, CDR1 is MNHEY, CDR2 SVGEGT. The CDR3 consists of 13 residues. The CDR3 here is CASRTDRVNGYTF.

The CDR3: CSARVWDRYNEQFF. The chain carries TRBV20-1 and TRBJ2-1; TCRdb names TRBD1, which stays unverified in the absence of DNA. CDR1 and CDR2 (germline): DFQATT, SNEGSKA (reference sequence). The CDR3 loop spans 14 amino acids.

The chain carries TRBV20-1 and TRBJ2-3; TCRdb designates TRBD2, a call that cannot be tested without DNA. Per the germline V gene, CDR1 is DFQATT and CDR2 is SNEGSKA (reference sequence). This CDR3 region has 14 residues. The CDR3 loop reads CSAGLAVNTDTQYF.

The chain employs TRBV7-8 and TRBJ2-7; TCRdb calls TRBD2, which cannot be checked without DNA. CDR3 size: 13 residues. The germline gives CDR1 SGHVS, CDR2 FQNEAQ. This chain's CDR3 is CASSRMEGEGQYF. Drawing the rest from reference TRBV7-8 and TRBJ2-7, the complete variable domain is GAGVSQSPRYKVAKRGQDVALRCDPISGHVSLFWYQQALGQGPEFLTYFQNEAQLDKSGLPSDRFFAERPEGSVSTLKIQRTQQEDSAVYLCASSRMEGEGQYFGPGTRLTVT.

The chain is built from TRBV4-3 and TRBJ2-1; TCRdb proposes TRBD2, but this gene call is untestable without DNA. Germline values: CDR1 LGHNA, CDR2 YSLEER. The length of the CDR3 is 16 residues. CDR3 region: CASSQISGYNYNEQFF.

The chain carries TRBV12-3 or TRBV12-4 and TRBJ2-7; TCRdb outputs TRBD2, but without DNA this stays unchecked. The CDR3 extends over 13 amino acids. CDR3 in amino acids: CASSWDSSYEQYF.